The 5 T cell receptor beta chains below all came from one sample that was sequenced in a study of CD4 T cells in relation to SARS-CoV-2 and coronaviruses. No antigens are known for them. This table comes from immunoSEQ multiplex PCR, and its TCRdb copy is limited to in-frame clones, with some not included. Of some 19,000 clones in the sample, over 65% were seen once. CD4+ T cells from unexposed donors were obtained before the COVID-19 pandemic (2011-2018). Isolation of CD4+ T cells took place after less than 13 days in culture. Material for sequencing was CD4+ T cells from PBMCs, cultured in vitro. These receptors were collected from a human donor in good health.

V usage is TRBV6-2 or TRBV6-3 and J usage is TRBJ2-2; the match to TRBD2 covers 7 bases. J lost 6 bases, V lost 2 bases, and 6 bases had no gene match. The CDR3 spans 15 residues. Germline lookup yields CDR1 MNHEY and CDR2 SVGEGT. CDR3 sequence (DNA): TGTGCCAGCAGTTACGCGGGAGTGACGGCCGGGGAGCTGTTTTTT. Its protein is CASSYAGVTAGELFF.

The rearrangement links TRBV5-6 to TRBJ1-1, with no clear D. The germline gives CDR1 SGHDT, CDR2 YYEEEE. The germline V and J ends were trimmed by 0 bases and 4 bases, with 10 bases remaining between them. The CDR3 length is 14 residues. CDR3 nucleotide sequence: TGTGCCAGCAGCTTGGGGCAGCCGCTCACTGAAGCTTTCTTT. Translating it yields CASSLGQPLTEAFF.

The gene calls are TRBV6-5 and TRBJ1-2; the D is unclear. The CDR3 spans 15 residues. Between the trimmed V and J ends, which lost 0 bases and 1 base, there was a span of 9 bases. Germline V gene lookup returns CDR1 MNHEY and CDR2 SVGAGI. CDR3 sequence reads: CASSYSSNSNYGYTF. DNA of the CDR3: TGTGCCAGCAGTTACTCGAGCAACAGTAACTATGGCTACACCTTC.

This clone was recorded a few times. J is TRBJ1-1 and V is TRBV29-1, with 7 positions matching TRBD1. The CDR3 loop spans 13 amino acids. V shed 4 bases, J shed 4 bases, and the junction held 6 bases outside the gene matches. Germline CDR1 SQVTM, CDR2 ANQGSEA. The CDR3: CSVVGGGGTEAFF. The CDR3 DNA reads as TGCAGCGTTGTAGGAGGGGGCGGCACTGAAGCTTTCTTT.

The chain employs TRBV24-1 and TRBJ1-2, with TRBD1 matching over 8 bases. Germline V lookup: CDR1 KGHDR, CDR2 SFDVKD. Trimming took 5 bases from V and 4 from J; bases not matched to a gene: 5. The CDR3 is 14 amino acids. The CDR3 sequence is CATSALDRAYGYTF. The CDR3 DNA reads as TGTGCCACCAGTGCCCTGGACAGGGCCTATGGCTACACCTTC.